This TCR beta chain comes out of a study of T cell responses to AZD1222 COVID-19 vaccine. Points on this clone: Its antigen is still unknown.

TCRdb's table, derived via immunoSEQ multiplex PCR, lists solely in-frame clones and lacks some. The repertoire holds under 150,000 clones, with around 94% as singletons. The CDR3 has 16 residues. Losses at the gene ends were 4 bases for V and 5 bases for J; bases not matched to a gene: 13. Germline loops: CDR1 LNHDA, CDR2 SQIVND (reference sequence). The study, taken as a whole, reports: Possibly, clonal diversity was underestimated; donors were largely white British and included more females.

The chain carries TRBV19 and TRBJ2-5; 7 nucleotides align to TRBD2. This TCR was sampled from an adult who received the AZD1222 COVID-19 vaccine. The sequencing here drew on peripheral blood, taken 28 days after the second AZD1222 dose. The CDR3 sequence: CASSTPREGLFETQYF. For the CDR3, the DNA is TGTGCCAGTAGTACCCCCAGGGAGGGCCTTTTCGAGACCCAGTACTTC. Using reference TRBV19 and TRBJ2-5 for the parts outside the CDR3, the full variable domain is DGGITQSPKYLFRKEGQNVTLSCEQNLNHDAMYWYRQDPGQGLRLIYYSQIVNDFQKGDIAEGYSVSREKKESFPLTVTSAQKNPTAFYLCASSTPREGLFETQYFGPGTRLLVL.